This entry features one T cell receptor beta chain sequence. Antigen unknown. Investigators performed immunoSEQ version v3.0 at survey level. Sequencing was performed with immunoSEQ multiplex PCR; in TCRdb, only in-frame clones are kept and a portion is missing. Here the sample spans about 39,000 clones, about 85% being singletons. These data are taken from a study of long-term antiretroviral therapy in people with HIV. General study results and limits: In samples taken after ART, diversity increased but remained below transplant donor control levels.

This CDR3 contains 16 residues. Germline lookup yields CDR1 SGHRS and CDR2 YFSETQ. The J segment lost 0 bases and the V segment lost 6 bases, leaving 9 bases of the junction unmatched. The sample in question was unsorted PBMCs, obtained 3.1 years after starting antiretroviral therapy. The origin of this receptor is a woman between 45 and 65 years old with HIV. The rearrangement links TRBV5-1 to TRBJ1-3; 7 bases agree with TRBD1. CDR3 in amino acids: CASTRDRVSSGNTIYF. In DNA form, the CDR3 reads TGCGCCAGCACCCGAGACAGGGTTAGCTCTGGAAACACCATATATTTT.